This paragraph covers one TCR beta chain sequence. This sample was taken from a study of blood T cell repertoires in COVID-19. About the research overall: Whether acute or convalescent, the COVID-19 samples came from the United States, Italy and Spain. PBMCs, B-cell-depleted T cells, or T cells provided the cDNA or gDNA that made up the material.

As originally analysed: Amplified reference gene primers provided the basis for estimating nucleated cell counts. The data were produced by immunoSEQ multiplex PCR, yet TCRdb's version contains in-frame clones alone and is incomplete. V and J calls and clone size are copied from that table; D and trimming were computed from the DNA. The sample carries about 80,000 clones, around 86% recorded once. Trimming removed 5 bases from V and 1 base from J; junction bases left unmatched: 8. The germline V gene has CDR1 SGHVT and CDR2 SQSDAQ. The length of the CDR3 is 17 residues. The sequenced sample was peripheral blood. The TCR comes from a human donor in a cohort sampled during active COVID-19. The rearrangement uses TRBV7-4 and TRBJ1-5, with TRBD1 matching over 10 bases. The CDR3 protein is CASSGTGETRSNQPQHF. The CDR3 nucleotides are TGTGCCAGCAGCGGGACAGGGGAGACTCGGAGCAATCAGCCCCAGCATTTT.